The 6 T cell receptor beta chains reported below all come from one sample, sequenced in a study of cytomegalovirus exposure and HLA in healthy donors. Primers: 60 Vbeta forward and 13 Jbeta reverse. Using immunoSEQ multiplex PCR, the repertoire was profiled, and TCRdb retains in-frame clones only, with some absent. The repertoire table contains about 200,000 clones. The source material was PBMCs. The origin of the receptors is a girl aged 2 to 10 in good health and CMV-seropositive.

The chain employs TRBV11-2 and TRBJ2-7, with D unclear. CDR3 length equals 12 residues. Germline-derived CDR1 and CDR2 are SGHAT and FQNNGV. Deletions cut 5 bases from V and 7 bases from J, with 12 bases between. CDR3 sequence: CASSILPGEQYF. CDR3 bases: TGTGCCAGCAGCATTCTACCCGGGGAGCAGTACTTC.

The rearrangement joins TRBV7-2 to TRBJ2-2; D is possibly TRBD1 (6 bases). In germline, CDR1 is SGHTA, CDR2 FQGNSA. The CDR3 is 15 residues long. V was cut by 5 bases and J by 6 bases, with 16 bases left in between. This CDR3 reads CASSQQGALAGELFF. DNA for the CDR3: TGTGCCAGCAGCCAACAGGGAGCCCTGGCCGGGGAGCTGTTTTTT.

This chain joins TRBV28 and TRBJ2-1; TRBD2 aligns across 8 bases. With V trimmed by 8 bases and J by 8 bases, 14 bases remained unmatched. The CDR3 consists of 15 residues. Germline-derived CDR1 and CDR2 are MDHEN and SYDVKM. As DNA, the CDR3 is TGTGCCAGCGCGAGTTCTAGCGGGCGTATGTATGAGCAGTTCTTC. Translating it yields CASASSSGRMYEQFF.

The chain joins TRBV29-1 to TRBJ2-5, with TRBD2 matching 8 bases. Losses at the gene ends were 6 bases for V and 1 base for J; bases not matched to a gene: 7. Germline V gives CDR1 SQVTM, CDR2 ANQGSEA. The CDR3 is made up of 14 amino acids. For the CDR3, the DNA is TGCAGCGTCCGATTAGCGGGGCTCCAAGAGACCCAGTACTTC. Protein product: CSVRLAGLQETQYF. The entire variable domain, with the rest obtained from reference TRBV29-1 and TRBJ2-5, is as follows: SAVISQKPSRDICQRGTSLTIQCQVDSQVTMMFWYRQQPGQSLTLIATANQGSEATYESGFVIDKFPISRPNLTFSTLTVSNMSPEDSSIYLCSVRLAGLQETQYFGPGTRLLVL.

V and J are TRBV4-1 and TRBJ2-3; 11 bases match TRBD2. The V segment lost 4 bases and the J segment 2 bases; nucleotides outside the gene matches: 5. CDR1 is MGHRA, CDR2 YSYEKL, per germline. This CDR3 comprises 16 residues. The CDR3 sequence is CASSLRTSGLTDTQYF. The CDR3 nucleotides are TGCGCCAGCAGCCTACGGACTAGCGGGCTCACAGATACGCAGTATTTT.

In DNA form, the CDR3 reads TGTGCCAGCAGCTTACAATTCCAGGGGGGTGAAAAACTGTTTTTT. Translated: CASSLQFQGGEKLFF. V gene TRBV7-9 combines with J gene TRBJ1-4; 7 nucleotides match TRBD1. Germline V gives CDR1 SEHNR, CDR2 FQNEAQ (reference sequence). The CDR3 consists of 15 residues. The trim removed 2 bases at V and 7 bases at J, leaving 7 bases unmatched.